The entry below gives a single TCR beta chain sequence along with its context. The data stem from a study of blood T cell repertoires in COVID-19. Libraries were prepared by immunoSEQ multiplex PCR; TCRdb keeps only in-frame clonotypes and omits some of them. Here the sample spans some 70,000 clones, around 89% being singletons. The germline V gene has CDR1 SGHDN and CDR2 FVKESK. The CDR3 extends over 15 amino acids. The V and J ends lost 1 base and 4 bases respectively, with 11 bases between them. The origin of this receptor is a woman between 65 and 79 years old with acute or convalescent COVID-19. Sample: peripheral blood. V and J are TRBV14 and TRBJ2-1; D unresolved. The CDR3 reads CASSQVSGYYNEQFF. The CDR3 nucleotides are TGTGCCAGCAGCCAAGTGTCAGGTTATTACAATGAGCAGTTCTTC.